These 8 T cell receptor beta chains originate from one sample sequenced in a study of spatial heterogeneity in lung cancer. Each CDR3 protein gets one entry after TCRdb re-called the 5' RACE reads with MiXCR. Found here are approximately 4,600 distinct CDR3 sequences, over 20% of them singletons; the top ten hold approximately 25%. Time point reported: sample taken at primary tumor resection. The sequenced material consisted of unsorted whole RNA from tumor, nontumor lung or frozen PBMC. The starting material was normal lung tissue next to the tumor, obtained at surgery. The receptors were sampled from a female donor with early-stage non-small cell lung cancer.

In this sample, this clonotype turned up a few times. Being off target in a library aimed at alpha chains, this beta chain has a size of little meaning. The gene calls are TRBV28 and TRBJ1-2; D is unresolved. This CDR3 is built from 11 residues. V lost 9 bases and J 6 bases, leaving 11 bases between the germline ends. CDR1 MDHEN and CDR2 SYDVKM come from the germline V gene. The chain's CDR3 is CASYTENGYTF. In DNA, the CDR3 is TGTGCCAGTTACACTGAGAATGGCTACACCTTC.

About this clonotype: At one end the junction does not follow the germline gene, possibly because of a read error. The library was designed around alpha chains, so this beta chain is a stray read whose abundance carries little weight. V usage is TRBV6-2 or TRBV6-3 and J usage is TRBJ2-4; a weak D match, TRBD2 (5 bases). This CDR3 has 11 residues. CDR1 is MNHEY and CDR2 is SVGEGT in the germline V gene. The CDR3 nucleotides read TGTACCAGCAACCAAGGGAGCCAGCAGTACTTC. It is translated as CTSNQGSQQYF.

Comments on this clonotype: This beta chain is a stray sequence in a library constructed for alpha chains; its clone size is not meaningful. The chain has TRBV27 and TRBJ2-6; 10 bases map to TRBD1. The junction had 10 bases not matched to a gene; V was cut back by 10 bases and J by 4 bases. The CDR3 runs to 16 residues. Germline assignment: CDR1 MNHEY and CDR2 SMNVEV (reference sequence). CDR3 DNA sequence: TGTGCCATTTTCAAGGGACAGGGGTTCGGGGCCAACGTCCTGACTTTC. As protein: CAIFKGQGFGANVLTF.

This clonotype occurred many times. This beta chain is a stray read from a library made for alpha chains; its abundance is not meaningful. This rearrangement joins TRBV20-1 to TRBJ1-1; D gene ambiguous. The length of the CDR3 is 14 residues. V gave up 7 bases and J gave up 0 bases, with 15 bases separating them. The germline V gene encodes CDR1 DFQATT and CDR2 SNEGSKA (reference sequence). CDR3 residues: CSVMPRVLNTEAFF. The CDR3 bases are TGCAGTGTTATGCCCCGGGTCCTGAACACTGAAGCTTTCTTT.

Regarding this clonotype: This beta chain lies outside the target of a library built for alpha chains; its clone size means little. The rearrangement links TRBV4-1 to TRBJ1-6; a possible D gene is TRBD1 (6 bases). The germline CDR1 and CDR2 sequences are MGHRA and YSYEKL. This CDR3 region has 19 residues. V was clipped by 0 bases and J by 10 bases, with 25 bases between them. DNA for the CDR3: TGCGCCAGCAGCCAAGATTTATATCCTGTCACAGGGCGGCGCTCACCCCTCCACTTT. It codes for CASSQDLYPVTGRRSPLHF.

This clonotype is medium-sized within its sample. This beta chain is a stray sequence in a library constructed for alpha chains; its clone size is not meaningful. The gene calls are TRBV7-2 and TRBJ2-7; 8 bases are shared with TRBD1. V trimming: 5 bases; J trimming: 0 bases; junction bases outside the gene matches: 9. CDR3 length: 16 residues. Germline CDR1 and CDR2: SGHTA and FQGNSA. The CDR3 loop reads CASSLTGTGISYEQYF. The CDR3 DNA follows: TGTGCCAGCAGCCTCACCGGGACAGGCATCTCCTACGAGCAGTACTTC.

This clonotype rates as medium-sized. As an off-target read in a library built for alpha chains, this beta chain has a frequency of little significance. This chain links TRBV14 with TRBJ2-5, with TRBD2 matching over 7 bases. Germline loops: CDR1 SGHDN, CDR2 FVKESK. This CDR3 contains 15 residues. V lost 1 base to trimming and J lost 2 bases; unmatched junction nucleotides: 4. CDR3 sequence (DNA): TGTGCCAGCAGCCAAGCAGGAGCGGGACAAGAGACCCAGTACTTC. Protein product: CASSQAGAGQETQYF.

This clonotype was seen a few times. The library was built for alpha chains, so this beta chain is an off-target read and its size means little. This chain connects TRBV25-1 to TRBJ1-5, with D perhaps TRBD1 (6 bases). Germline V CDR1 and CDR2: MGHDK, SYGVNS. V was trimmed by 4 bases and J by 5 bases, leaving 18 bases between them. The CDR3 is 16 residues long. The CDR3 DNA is TGTGCCAGCAGTGGCGGAAGGACAGTTGAGGATCAGCCCCAGCATTTT. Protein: CASSGGRTVEDQPQHF.